These 14 T cell receptor beta chains were all obtained from the same sample, sequenced in a study of blood T cell repertoires in COVID-19. Profiling relied on immunoSEQ multiplex PCR, and the TCRdb table lists in-frame clones only, not all of them. Here the sample spans some 99,000 clones, roughly 85% being singletons. Sequenced sample: peripheral blood. These receptors were collected from a woman aged 60-75 years with acute or convalescent COVID-19.

This rearrangement joins TRBV30 to TRBJ2-5; D is undetermined. The CDR3 consists of 13 residues. In germline, CDR1 is GTSNPN, CDR2 SVGIG (reference sequence). The germline V and J ends were trimmed by 7 bases and 5 bases, with 17 bases remaining between them. As DNA, the CDR3 is TGTGCCTATTTCGCGGTTTTCGGGGAGACCCAGTACTTC. Its protein product is CAYFAVFGETQYF.

The rearrangement uses TRBV6-6 and TRBJ2-5; 9 nucleotides align to TRBD1. Per germline, CDR1 MNHNY and CDR2 SVGAGI (reference sequence). CDR3 length: 16 residues. Trimming at V came to 2 bases and at J to 7 bases, leaving 11 bases not matched to a gene. CDR3 DNA: TGTGCCAGCAGTTACGATAAACAGGGGGCTAGCGTGACCCAGTACTTC. Translation: CASSYDKQGASVTQYF.

The V gene is TRBV7-2, the J gene TRBJ2-1; a possible D gene is TRBD2 (5 bases). CDR3 length: 15 residues. In germline, CDR1 is SGHTA, CDR2 FQGNSA. V shed 3 bases and J shed 9 bases, with 18 bases lying between them. CDR3 amino acids: CASSFRTGNSGEQFF. The CDR3 coding sequence is TGTGCCAGCAGCTTCCGGACCGGGAACTCGGGTGAGCAGTTCTTC.

This chain uses TRBV5-6 with TRBJ2-5; 9 nucleotides align to TRBD2. Germline V gene lookup returns CDR1 SGHDT and CDR2 YYEEEE. V was pared by 3 bases and J by 4 bases, with 13 bases of the junction left unmatched. The CDR3 contains 17 residues. The CDR3 spells CASSSDLILAGRETQYF. The CDR3 region has the DNA TGTGCCAGCAGCTCGGACCTCATTCTAGCGGGACGAGAGACCCAGTACTTC.

The J gene is TRBJ2-5, the V gene TRBV27; 8 bases are a match to TRBD2. The CDR3 is 13 residues long. Trimming at V came to 3 bases and at J to 4 bases, leaving 1 base not matched to a gene. Per the germline V gene, CDR1 is MNHEY and CDR2 is SMNVEV (reference sequence). Here the CDR3 DNA reads TGTGCCAGCAGTTTTCGGGAGGGAGAGACCCAGTACTTC. Its protein product is CASSFREGETQYF.

The chain is built from TRBV9 and TRBJ2-1; weak D call: TRBD1 (6 bases). The CDR3 runs to 15 residues. The V gene's germline CDR1 is SGDLS and CDR2 YYNGEE. V dropped 4 bases and J dropped 0 bases, with 11 bases sitting between them. The CDR3 nucleotides are TGTGCCAGCAGCCCCTTAGGGGGCTCCTACAATGAGCAGTTCTTC. It translates to CASSPLGGSYNEQFF.

This rearrangement joins TRBV7-9 to TRBJ2-7; possibly TRBD1 for D (5 bases). The germline CDR1 and CDR2 sequences are SEHNR and FQNEAQ (reference sequence). The ends were cut back, 2 bases at V and 4 bases at J, with 9 bases in the middle. The CDR3 extends over 13 amino acids. The CDR3 spells CASSLRSGYEQYF. The CDR3 nucleotides are TGTGCCAGCAGCTTAAGGTCAGGGTACGAGCAGTACTTC. Together with reference TRBV7-9 and TRBJ2-7, the CDR3 gives the full variable domain: DTGVSQNPRHKITKRGQNVTFRCDPISEHNRLYWYRQTLGQGPEFLTYFQNEAQLEKSRLLSDRFSAERPKGSFSTLEIQRTEQGDSAMYLCASSLRSGYEQYFGPGTRLTVT.

This clone was seen just once. J is TRBJ1-5 and V is TRBV7-2; 7 bases match TRBD1. Germline V gives CDR1 SGHTA, CDR2 FQGNSA. Trimming took 5 bases from V and 3 from J; bases not matched to a gene: 13. The CDR3 spans 17 residues. CDR3 DNA: TGTGCCAGCAGCATTTCCCCCTACAGGGGCCCCAATCAGCCCCAGCATTTT. Its protein is CASSISPYRGPNQPQHF.

This clone has more than one count but fewer than ten. The CDR3 bases are TGTGCCAGTAGTACCAGGGAGAACACCGGGGAGCTGTTTTTT. This gives the protein CASSTRENTGELFF. V is TRBV19 and J is TRBJ2-2, with D possibly matching TRBD1 (5 bases). Trimming shortened V by 4 bases and J by 1 base, and 7 bases separated the two germline ends. Germline-derived CDR1 and CDR2 are LNHDA and SQIVND (reference sequence). The CDR3 spans 14 residues.

The chain joins TRBV11-2 to TRBJ1-4; 9 bases map to TRBD1. The length of the CDR3 is 15 residues. Germline CDR1 and CDR2: SGHAT and FQNNGV. Trimming removed 6 bases from V and 8 bases from J; junction bases left unmatched: 10. This CDR3 reads CASRSPGQGGEKLFF. The CDR3 coding sequence is TGTGCCAGCAGGTCTCCGGGACAGGGAGGGGAAAAACTGTTTTTT.

This clone came up a few times. The rearrangement joins TRBV28 to TRBJ2-2; a possible D gene is TRBD2 (5 bases). Germline loops: CDR1 MDHEN, CDR2 SYDVKM. CDR3 length: 12 amino acids. Trimming cost V 6 bases and J 8 bases, with 10 bases left between them. CDR3 protein: CASRVSVGELFF. DNA for the CDR3: TGTGCCAGCAGAGTTAGCGTGGGGGAGCTGTTTTTT.

The CDR3 spells CASSFGTGIFQPQHF. The DNA for the CDR3 is TGTGCCAGCAGCTTTGGGACAGGGATCTTTCAGCCCCAGCATTTT. The J gene is TRBJ1-5, the V gene TRBV5-8, with 9 bases that match TRBD1. The CDR3 has 15 amino acids. V gave up 2 bases and J gave up 6 bases; unmatched junction bases: 6. Germline V gene sequence: CDR1 SGHTS, CDR2 YDEGEE.

The J gene is TRBJ2-7, the V gene TRBV2, with 8 bases lining up with TRBD2. The V gene end was trimmed by 9 bases and the J gene end by 6 bases; junction bases not matched to a gene: 16. Germline V gene lookup returns CDR1 SNHLY and CDR2 FYNNEI. This CDR3 spans 15 amino acids. CDR3 protein: CARGLARAILSEQYF. Written as DNA, the CDR3 is TGTGCCAGAGGACTAGCCAGGGCTATCCTCTCCGAGCAGTACTTC.

The rearrangement joins TRBV28 to TRBJ1-5; D remains ambiguous. Germline CDR1 and CDR2: MDHEN and SYDVKM. The CDR3 has 17 residues. The ends were cut back, 5 bases at V and 2 bases at J, with 19 bases in the middle. The CDR3 reads CASSEGQALPRNQPQHF. The CDR3 bases are TGTGCCAGCAGTGAGGGCCAAGCACTTCCTCGCAATCAGCCCCAGCATTTT.